This entry lists 14 T cell receptor beta chains sequenced from one sample in a study of T-cell reconstitution after alpha-beta-depleted transplantation in children (dated by TCRdb to the mid-2010s). The treatment or condition label for this specimen denotes: allogeneic hematopoietic cell transplantation with graft depleted of TCRalphabeta T cells and CD19 B cells. The library was made by PCR. Sequencing relied on an Illumina HiSeq 2500. TCR library preparation used molecular barcoding, with unique molecular identifiers applied to normalize quantification of the TCRbeta repertoire. TCRdb redid the processing of the public reads, applying fastp at Q25 and MiXCR, and retained in-frame beta chains. Rows with one shared CDR3 protein collapse into an entry with the most common genes and DNA. The sample records about a million distinct CDR3 sequences, under 30% of which are singletons. Of the sample, roughly 31% is held by the ten largest clones.

The sequenced sample was PBMCs, mostly from graft donor cells, obtained 360 days after TCRalphabeta/CD19-depleted stem cell transplant. The receptors were gathered from a boy in the first two years of life who had a stem cell transplant for SCID, so the T cells may come from the graft donor.

This clonotype was recorded many times. The genes are TRBV2 and TRBJ2-2; the D call may be TRBD1 or TRBD2 (5 bases each). Deletions cut 3 bases from V and 4 bases from J, with 9 bases between. Germline V gene sequence: CDR1 SNHLY, CDR2 FYNNEI. The CDR3 has 14 amino acids. CDR3 residues: CASSDSGGTGELFF. CDR3 in DNA: TGTGCCAGCAGTGATAGTGGGGGCACCGGGGAGCTGTTTTTT.

The chain uses TRBV20-1 and TRBJ2-1; 7 nucleotides line up with TRBD1. V lost 4 bases and J lost 4; bases outside the gene matches: 16. This CDR3 is 17 amino acids long. Looked up from germline, CDR1 is DFQATT and CDR2 is SNEGSKA (reference sequence). In nucleotides, the CDR3 is TGCAGTGCTATCGACAGGGTTGGGTTAGAAGGGTACAATGAGCAGTTCTTC. It encodes CSAIDRVGLEGYNEQFF.

This clonotype has just a few counts. The chain couples TRBV7-3 to TRBJ1-5, with D possibly TRBD1 on 5 matching bases. The CDR3 spans 16 residues. Germline V gene lookup returns CDR1 SGHTA and CDR2 FQGTGA. Trimming removed 4 bases from V and 3 bases from J, with 16 bases in between. CDR3 coding DNA: TGTGCCAGCAGCTGGCCCGGACAACCCTACAATCAGCCCCAGCATTTT. It specifies CASSWPGQPYNQPQHF.

The chain uses TRBV2 and TRBJ1-1; D perhaps matches TRBD1 (6 bases). From germline, CDR1 is SNHLY and CDR2 FYNNEI. CDR3 length equals 13 residues. V was shortened by 11 bases and J by 0 bases, with 13 bases between the two germline ends. The CDR3 nucleotides are TGTGCCGGACAGACATACATGAACACTGAAGCTTTCTTT. Protein sequence: CAGQTYMNTEAFF.

The chain combines TRBV11-1 with TRBJ1-1; 8 bases are shared with TRBD1. The CDR3 is 16 amino acids. V lost 5 bases to trimming and J lost 5 bases; unmatched junction nucleotides: 13. The V gene's germline CDR1 is SGHAT and CDR2 FQDESV (reference sequence). CDR3 nucleotides: TGTGCCAGCAGCCCTTCACCCGGACAGGGTGTTACTGAAGCTTTCTTT. Translation: CASSPSPGQGVTEAFF.

The table lists this clonotype with a few counts. The chain uses TRBV2 and TRBJ2-1, with 9 positions matching TRBD1. The CDR3 contains 15 residues. Per germline, CDR1 SNHLY and CDR2 FYNNEI. V dropped 1 base and J dropped 6; count of bases not matched to a gene: 4. CDR3 protein: CASSEEGTGFNEQFF. The DNA for the CDR3 is TGTGCCAGCAGTGAAGAAGGGACAGGGTTCAATGAGCAGTTCTTC.

This clonotype came up a few times. V is TRBV4-3 and J is TRBJ2-1; 9 bases line up with TRBD2. The ends lost 1 base at V and 8 bases at J; junction bases unmatched: 6. This CDR3 has 15 residues. Germline V lookup: CDR1 LGHNA, CDR2 YSLEER. CDR3 residues: CASSQGGGASYEQFF. Written as DNA, the CDR3 is TGCGCCAGCAGCCAAGGCGGGGGGGCCTCTTATGAGCAGTTCTTC.

The chain links TRBV5-1 to TRBJ1-6; possibly TRBD1 for D (5 bases). CDR1 and CDR2 (germline): SGHRS, YFSETQ. CDR3 size: 16 residues. The V end lost 5 bases, the J end lost 7 bases, and 19 bases lay between the germline ends. CDR3 amino acids: CASSETALAPNSPLHF. The CDR3 DNA is TGCGCCAGCAGTGAGACAGCCTTAGCCCCCAATTCACCCCTCCACTTT.

The rearrangement links TRBV28 to TRBJ1-2; 8 bases match TRBD1. The J segment lost 2 bases and the V segment lost 6 bases, leaving 11 bases of the junction unmatched. This CDR3 is 16 amino acids long. From germline, CDR1 is MDHEN and CDR2 SYDVKM. The CDR3 nucleotides are TGTGCCAGCAGCTATAATACAGGGGGGCCCAACTATGGCTACACCTTC. Translation: CASSYNTGGPNYGYTF.

The CDR3 region has the DNA TGTGCCAGCATTCCCCGACTAGCGGACAGCACAGATACGCAGTATTTT. Translating it yields CASIPRLADSTDTQYF. The genes are TRBV6-2 or TRBV6-3 and TRBJ2-3; 9 bases align to TRBD2. The CDR3 covers 16 residues. Germline values: CDR1 MNHEY, CDR2 SVGEGT. V was clipped by 7 bases and J by 0 bases; unmatched bases: 8.

This chain connects TRBV7-2 to TRBJ2-2, with D hard to call. Germline V CDR1 and CDR2: SGHTA, FQGNSA. The CDR3 has 14 residues. The V end lost 3 bases, the J end lost 2 bases, and 7 bases lay between the germline ends. The DNA for the CDR3 is TGTGCCAGCAGCTTTCACGTTAACACCGGGGAGCTGTTTTTT. It specifies CASSFHVNTGELFF.

The V gene is TRBV6-1, the J gene TRBJ2-7; D is perhaps TRBD1 (6 bases). Germline V lookup: CDR1 MNHNS, CDR2 SASEGT. The CDR3 is made up of 14 amino acids. The V end lost 7 bases, the J end lost 1 base, and 14 bases lay between the germline ends. CDR3 DNA sequence: TGTGCCAGCACCGCGGACAGAAAGTCCTACGAGCAGTACTTC. It translates to CASTADRKSYEQYF.

Ten or more counts support this clonotype. This chain connects TRBV12-3 or TRBV12-4 to TRBJ1-1; D is unresolved. Trimming took off 6 bases at V and 1 base at J, with 6 bases between the two ends. The CDR3 consists of 12 residues. The CDR3 here is CASSGGNTEAFF. The DNA of the CDR3 is TGTGCCAGCAGCGGTGGGAACACTGAAGCTTTCTTT.

This clonotype occurred a few times. The rearrangement links TRBV12-3 or TRBV12-4 to TRBJ2-5; 10 nucleotides match TRBD2. This CDR3 has 16 residues. The junction had 6 bases not matched to a gene; V was cut back by 3 bases and J by 2 bases. The chain's CDR3 is CASSFSGLAVQETQYF. The CDR3, as DNA: TGTGCCAGCAGTTTCTCCGGACTAGCGGTTCAAGAGACCCAGTACTTC.